This TCR beta chain was sequenced for a study of shared clonotypes between healthy human individuals. Study-level findings and limits: Generally, naive subsets came out with larger estimated richness than memory subsets.

About this clone: The antigen remains undetermined.

A CD45RA+ naive subset and a CD45RA-negative memory subset were split from CD4+ cells. The deep-level immunoSEQ assay was used. Study processing details: Owing to the provision of junction-only sequences devoid of quality scores by immunoSEQ, filtering differed. The method was immunoSEQ multiplex PCR; TCRdb's version includes in-frame clones alone and lacks a portion of them. From that table come the V and J calls and clone size; the DNA was used to work out D and trimming. The sample has some 2,500,000 clones, roughly 93% seen once. The CDR3 is 12 residues long. Germline V gene sequence: CDR1 SNHLY, CDR2 FYNNEI. V gave up 4 bases and J gave up 5 bases, with 7 bases separating them.

The chain combines TRBV2 with TRBJ2-3, with D possibly being TRBD2 (5 bases). The TCR originated in a man between 18 and 29 years old in good health. Some clones in this sample may be carry-over from other donors' samples. The sequenced material came from naive CD4+ T cells from PBMCs. As to subset: CD45RA+ positively selected. The CDR3 reads CASSVEGDTQYF. The CDR3 nucleotides are TGTGCCAGCAGTGTAGAGGGAGATACGCAGTATTTT.